This T cell receptor (beta chain) was sequenced in a study of cytomegalovirus exposure and HLA in healthy donors (dated by TCRdb to 2016 to 2017). The study in broad terms: A later analysis indicated that the roughly 120 validation repertoires were generated on the platform also employed for the 720 or so repertoires of the first cohort. High-throughput TCR immunosequencing, statistical association of individual TCRs with disease status, and machine learning were combined to predict cytomegalovirus infection status. Besides the first cohort of approximately 710 subjects, a separate validation cohort made up of over a hundred different subjects was used. The study aimed to test whether signatures of past pathogen exposure could be identified by cataloging public T cell receptors. What the authors observed across the whole study: The authors suggested that the approach could potentially be generalized to other disease states and immunological phenotypes. In the study, about 150 TCR beta chains were listed as associated with cytomegalovirus. Of the cluster scores, around 95% were above 0 in a later analysis, which found that TCRs clustered in the first cohort also tended to co-occur in the 130 or so validation repertoires. A later analysis had no HLA typing for the validation cohort, so co-occurrence there was scored across all 130 or so repertoires. In vitro tests confirmed that three of the cytomegalovirus-associated TCR beta chains recognize cytomegalovirus antigens. In both the original and validation cohorts, the classifier was reported to diagnose cytomegalovirus status with high specificity and sensitivity. Most TCR sequences were observed very rarely across donors, whereas some public TCRs were present in many individuals.

The donors were included in the validation cohort of approximately 120 subjects, a group kept apart from the approximately 650-subject first cohort. Library preparation employed the immunoSEQ multiplex PCR assay. In the paper's pipeline: A statistical classification framework was built for diagnosing cytomegalovirus status from the catalog of TCR beta chain sequences. In TCRdb, the immuneACCESS table is reduced to in-frame sequences with V and J assigned. These tables do not hold every clone; where another copy was compared, an unresolved V gene accounts for under half, and the others remain unexplained. The DNA gave D and trimming, while V, J and clone size come from that table. Present in this sample are about 130,000 clones, 85% to 90% of which were seen just once. Of the sample, roughly 1.4% is held by the ten largest clones. Concerning this clone: Its antigen remains unidentified. Base qualities were left out, and no much larger clone turns up one base away.

Taken from the germline V gene, the CDR1 and CDR2 loops are KGHSH and LQKENI. Relative to germline, V is missing 0 bases and J is missing 4 bases, with 1 base of the junction outside any gene match. The CDR3 holds 15 amino acids from the cysteine to the phenylalanine. Just the 45-base CDR3 DNA is kept, in frame starting at base 1. What was sequenced was PBMCs. Recombination joined TRBV18 with TRBJ1-1, and 11 junctional nucleotides match TRBD1. The sequence was collected from a man aged 25 to 40 in good health and CMV-seronegative. CDR3 loop: CASSPPGTGGTEAFF. The sequenced DNA: TGTGCCAGCTCACCACCCGGGACAGGGGGCACTGAAGCTTTCTTT.